This is a list of T cell receptor beta chains from one sample in a study of T cell repertoires in cytomegalovirus infection. TCRdb passed the reads through MiXCR, listing each CDR3 protein once. Of some 450,000 distinct CDR3 sequences in the sample, about 33% are singletons; the top ten hold about an eighth. What was sequenced was PBMCs. The receptors derive from a human donor in good health (CMV status not recorded). Some clones in this sample may be carry-over from other donors' samples. Both conserved end residues are part of each CDR3. D genes are given only for firm matches. Rows may omit the clone size; those that give it use once, few, many or a size class.

V: TRBV6-5; size: many; J: TRBJ2-3; D: NA; CDR3: CASSYSHPRGADTQYF; DNA: TGTGCCAGCAGTTACTCCCATCCCAGAGGGGCAGATACGCAGTATTTT
V: TRBV7-2; size: many; J: TRBJ1-6; D: NA; CDR3: CASSLLPRRWNSPLHF; DNA: TGTGCCAGCAGCTTACTGCCGAGAAGGTGGAATTCACCCCTCCACTTT
V: TRBV12-3/TRBV12-4; size: many; J: TRBJ1-4; D: NA; CDR3: CASSQSRGQGEKLFF; DNA: TGTGCCAGCAGTCAGAGTAGAGGCCAGGGTGAAAAACTGTTTTTT
V: TRBV7-9; size: many; J: TRBJ2-7; D: TRBD1; CDR3: CASSSVGQVPYEQYF; DNA: TGTGCCAGCAGCTCCGTGGGACAGGTCCCATACGAGCAGTACTTC
V: TRBV20-1; size: NA; J: TRBJ2-3; D: TRBD2; CDR3: CSAPPGLAGGPTQYF; DNA: TGCAGTGCACCGCCCGGACTAGCGGGGGGGCCTACGCAGTATTTT
V: TRBV12-3/TRBV12-4; size: NA; J: TRBJ1-1; D: NA; CDR3: CASRLEGTLTAFF; DNA: TGTGCCAGCAGGTTGGAAGGGACACTTACAGCTTTCTTT
V: TRBV13; size: NA; J: TRBJ2-7; D: NA; CDR3: CASSPTRDGVNAYGEQYF; DNA: TGTGCCAGCAGCCCAACGCGAGACGGAGTGAATGCTTACGGCGAGCAGTACTTC
V: TRBV11-3; size: many; J: TRBJ2-1; D: TRBD2; CDR3: CASSSDGGGANNEQFF; DNA: TGTGCCAGCAGCTCAGACGGCGGGGGGGCCAACAATGAGCAGTTCTTC
V: TRBV27; size: few; J: TRBJ2-5; D: NA; CDR3: CASSFWGGGKTQYF; DNA: TGTGCCAGCAGTTTTTGGGGAGGGGGAAAGACCCAGTACTTC
V: TRBV6-2/TRBV6-3; size: many; J: TRBJ2-1; D: TRBD2; CDR3: CASSPWGSGGKSYNEQFF; DNA: TGTGCCAGCAGCCCCTGGGGTAGCGGGGGGAAGTCCTACAATGAGCAGTTCTTC
V: TRBV4-1; size: few; J: TRBJ1-6; D: NA; CDR3: CASSQGAADEYNSPLHF; DNA: TGCGCCAGCAGCCAAGGGGCGGCAGACGAATATAATTCACCCCTCCACTTT
V: TRBV27; size: few; J: TRBJ1-1; D: TRBD1; CDR3: CASSLTGRYEAFF; DNA: TGTGCCAGCAGTTTGACAGGGAGGTACGAAGCTTTCTTT
V: TRBV6-5; size: few; J: TRBJ2-1; D: TRBD1; CDR3: CASSLRQGNRVSPYNEQFF; DNA: TGTGCCAGCAGTTTACGACAGGGGAACAGGGTTTCCCCCTACAATGAGCAGTTCTTC
V: TRBV7-8; size: few; J: TRBJ2-3; D: NA; CDR3: CASSLGGGRGDTQYF; DNA: TGTGCCAGCAGCTTAGGGGGGGGGCGAGGAGATACGCAGTATTTT
V: TRBV7-2; size: many; J: TRBJ1-6; D: NA; CDR3: CASSYSGTQNSPLHF; DNA: TGTGCCAGCAGTTACTCCGGGACTCAAAATTCACCCCTCCACTTT
V: TRBV18; size: NA; J: TRBJ2-5; D: NA; CDR3: CASSPTYSLETQYF; DNA: TGTGCCAGCTCACCGACCTACAGTTTGGAGACCCAGTACTTC